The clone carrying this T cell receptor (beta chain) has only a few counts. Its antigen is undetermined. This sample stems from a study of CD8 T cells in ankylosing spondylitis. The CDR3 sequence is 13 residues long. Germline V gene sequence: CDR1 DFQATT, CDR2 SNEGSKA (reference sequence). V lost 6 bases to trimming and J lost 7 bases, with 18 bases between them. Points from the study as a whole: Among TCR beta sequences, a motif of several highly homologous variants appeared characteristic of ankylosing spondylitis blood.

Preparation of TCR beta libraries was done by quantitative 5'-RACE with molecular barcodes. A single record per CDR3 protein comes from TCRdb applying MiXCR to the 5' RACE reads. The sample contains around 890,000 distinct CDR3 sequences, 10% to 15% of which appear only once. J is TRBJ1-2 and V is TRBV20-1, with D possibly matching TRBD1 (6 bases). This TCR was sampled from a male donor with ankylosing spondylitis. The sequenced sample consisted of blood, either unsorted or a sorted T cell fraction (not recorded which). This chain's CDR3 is CSARTAARGGYTF. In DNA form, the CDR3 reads TGCAGTGCCAGGACAGCCGCGAGGGGTGGCTACACCTTC.